The next 21 T cell receptor beta chains were all read from a single sample in a study of T cell responses to AZD1222 COVID-19 vaccine. Method: immunoSEQ multiplex PCR; TCRdb's copy keeps in-frame clones and lacks some. The repertoire holds about 93,000 clones, with around 89% as singletons. Material: peripheral blood, obtained 28 days after the second AZD1222 dose. These TCRs come from an adult who received the AZD1222 COVID-19 vaccine.

V usage is TRBV5-1 and J usage is TRBJ2-7; weak D call: TRBD2 (5 bases). V was cut by 4 bases and J by 0 bases, with 11 bases left in between. Germline values: CDR1 SGHRS, CDR2 YFSETQ. The CDR3 is 14 residues long. CDR3 nucleotide sequence: TGCGCCAGCAGCGATACTAGTTTCTCCTACGAGCAGTACTTC. Amino acid sequence: CASSDTSFSYEQYF.

CDR3 sequence reads: CASSGRTLSYEQYF. DNA of the CDR3: TGTGCCAGCAGTGGTCGGACACTCTCCTACGAGCAGTACTTC. This chain joins TRBV2 and TRBJ2-7; perhaps TRBD1 as D (5 bases). CDR3 length equals 14 residues. V was shortened by 4 bases and J by 0 bases, with 10 bases between the two germline ends. Germline CDR1 reads SNHLY; CDR2 reads FYNNEI.

This clone was seen only once. J is TRBJ2-3 and V is TRBV10-3; TRBD1 matches 7 bases. V dropped 4 bases and J dropped 0; count of bases not matched to a gene: 7. Germline assignment: CDR1 ENHRY and CDR2 SYGVKD. This CDR3 comprises 16 residues. The CDR3 DNA reads TGTGCCATCAGTGCCGGGACAGCTAGTAGCACAGATACGCAGTATTTT. It yields the protein CAISAGTASSTDTQYF.

J is TRBJ2-7 and V is TRBV7-8; TRBD2 matches at 9 bases. This CDR3 spans 17 amino acids. In germline, CDR1 is SGHVS, CDR2 FQNEAQ. The ends lost 1 base at V and 0 bases at J; junction bases unmatched: 7. CDR3 nucleotides: TGTGCCAGCAGCTTAGGGGTTCTAGCGGGACTCTCCTACGAGCAGTACTTC. It is translated as CASSLGVLAGLSYEQYF.

The chain recombines TRBV24-1 with TRBJ2-2; D ambiguous. This CDR3 region has 12 residues. Trimming removed 2 bases at V and 3 bases at J, with 0 bases between. Germline values: CDR1 KGHDR, CDR2 SFDVKD. Here the CDR3 reads CATSDYTGELFF. The DNA for the CDR3 is TGTGCCACCAGTGATTACACCGGGGAGCTGTTTTTT.

The V call is TRBV10-3, the J call TRBJ1-2; TRBD1 might be the D (6 bases). This CDR3 has 15 residues. Trimming took 3 bases from V and 6 from J, leaving 17 bases between them. In germline, CDR1 is ENHRY, CDR2 SYGVKD. The CDR3 DNA reads as TGTGCCATCAGTGATTTCGGAGGACAGCCCAATGGCTACACCTTC. Translating it yields CAISDFGGQPNGYTF.

Concerning this clone: Sequence at one end of the junction differs from germline and may be a read error. The chain has TRBV6-5 and TRBJ2-3; D might be TRBD1 or TRBD2, each matching 5 bases. The CDR3 length is 16 residues. Germline V gene data show CDR1 as MNHEY and CDR2 as SVGAGI. The CDR3 sequence: CASSYWPGPTTDTQYF. The CDR3 DNA is TGTGCCAGCAGCTACTGGCCGGGACCAACCACAGATACGCAGTATTTT.

The rearrangement joins TRBV5-5 to TRBJ2-7, with TRBD1 matching 7 bases. Germline V gives CDR1 SGHKS, CDR2 YYEKEE (reference sequence). This CDR3 comprises 13 residues. The junction had 5 bases not matched to a gene; V was cut back by 5 bases and J by 3 bases. CDR3 sequence: CASSPDRLYEQYF. The CDR3 bases are TGTGCCAGCAGTCCGGACAGGCTCTACGAGCAGTACTTC.

This clone was detected once. The CDR3 here is CASSPVPRLAGRGTDEQFF. CDR3 in DNA: TGTGCCAGCTCACCCGTCCCTAGATTGGCGGGAAGGGGTACGGATGAGCAGTTCTTC. The chain carries TRBV18 and TRBJ2-1; D might be TRBD2 (6 bases). The CDR3 extends over 19 amino acids. Germline CDR1 and CDR2: KGHSH and LQKENI. V lost 3 bases, J lost 8 bases, and 29 bases lay in between. The full variable domain, in which reference TRBV18 and TRBJ2-1 provide the parts outside the CDR3, is NAGVMQNPRHLVRRRGQEARLRCSPMKGHSHVYWYRQLPEEGLKFMVYLQKENIIDESGMPKERFSAEFPKEGPSILRIQQVVRGDSAAYFCASSPVPRLAGRGTDEQFFGPGTRLTVL.

This chain uses TRBV6-6 with TRBJ2-3; D may be TRBD1 (6 bases). The germline gives CDR1 MNHNY, CDR2 SVGAGI (reference sequence). Trimming stripped 6 bases from V and 2 bases from J, with 15 bases between. The CDR3 runs 15 residues. CDR3 loop: CASSATGQATDTQYF. CDR3 DNA: TGTGCCAGCAGCGCTACGGGACAAGCCACAGATACGCAGTATTTT.

This sequence joins TRBV6-1 and TRBJ1-6; no firm D call. CDR3 length: 17 amino acids. The germline V gene encodes CDR1 MNHNS and CDR2 SASEGT. V was clipped by 4 bases and J by 0 bases, with 13 bases between them. CDR3 loop: CASSALRESSYNSPLHF. CDR3 nucleotide sequence: TGTGCCAGCAGTGCCCTCCGAGAGAGCTCCTATAATTCACCCCTCCACTTT.

A remark on this clone: Compared with germline, one end of the junction differs, possibly owing to a read error. The chain uses TRBV7-9 and TRBJ2-3; 9 bases match TRBD2. The germline gives CDR1 SEHNR, CDR2 FQNEAQ (reference sequence). The CDR3 is 12 residues long. In nucleotides, the CDR3 is TGTGCCAGCAGCTTAGATGGGACTAGCAGGTTTTTT. Its protein product is CASSLDGTSRFF.

This clone came up once. CDR3 in DNA: TGTGCCAGCTCGCTAGCGGAGGCCCAAGAGACCCAGTACTTC. Protein sequence: CASSLAEAQETQYF. This chain links TRBV6-5 with TRBJ2-5; 7 bases align to TRBD2. The CDR3 has 14 residues. V shed 8 bases and J 1 base; nucleotides not matched to a gene: 7. Germline CDR1 MNHEY, CDR2 SVGAGI.

The rearrangement joins TRBV27 to TRBJ1-2, with D unclear. CDR3 length: 12 residues. V was shortened by 4 bases and J by 13 bases, with 16 bases between the two germline ends. Germline V lookup: CDR1 MNHEY, CDR2 SMNVEV (reference sequence). In DNA form, the CDR3 reads TGTGCCAGCAGTTCCGGAGCAGGCAGACTCACCTTC. Translating gives CASSSGAGRLTF.

As to this clone: Sequence at one end of the junction differs from germline and may be a read error. In nucleotides, the CDR3 is TGTGCTAGCAGCTTAGGGGACAACACTGAAGCTTTCTTT. This gives the protein CASSLGDNTEAFF. This sequence joins TRBV7-7 and TRBJ1-1; a weak D match, TRBD1 (5 bases). The CDR3 consists of 13 residues. Germline V CDR1 and CDR2: SSHAT, FNYEAQ (reference sequence).

The chain combines TRBV27 with TRBJ1-1, with TRBD1 matching over 11 bases. Germline-derived CDR1 and CDR2 are MNHEY and SMNVEV (reference sequence). After removal of 2 bases from V and 1 base from J, the junction contained 6 bases not matched to a gene. The CDR3 consists of 17 residues. CDR3 loop: CASSLTGQGVWNTEAFF. Written as DNA, the CDR3 is TGTGCCAGCAGTTTAACGGGACAGGGGGTATGGAACACTGAAGCTTTCTTT.

The chain carries TRBV7-6 and TRBJ2-5; D may be TRBD2 (5 bases). The length of the CDR3 is 15 residues. From germline, CDR1 is SGHVS and CDR2 FNYEAQ. The V gene lost 0 bases and the J gene lost 4 bases, with 12 bases spanning the gap. The CDR3 coding sequence is TGTGCCAGCAGCTTAGCCACGAGGGTGCGAGAGACCCAGTACTTC. Its protein is CASSLATRVRETQYF.

This sequence joins TRBV2 and TRBJ2-5; maybe TRBD1 (7 bases). Germline CDR1 SNHLY, CDR2 FYNNEI. The V and J ends lost 6 bases and 5 bases respectively, with 16 bases between them. This CDR3 has 14 residues. The CDR3 loop reads CASSVTQGRETQYF. CDR3 coding DNA: TGTGCCAGCAGCGTTACACAGGGGAGGGAGACCCAGTACTTC.

The rearrangement uses TRBV2 and TRBJ1-2; D is uncertain. The CDR3 sequence is 10 residues long. The germline V and J ends were trimmed by 4 bases and 8 bases, with 5 bases remaining between them. Per germline, CDR1 SNHLY and CDR2 FYNNEI. CDR3 protein: CASSVKGYTF. The CDR3 DNA sequence: TGTGCCAGCAGTGTTAAGGGCTACACCTTC.

The rearrangement links TRBV6-2 or TRBV6-3 to TRBJ1-2; the match to TRBD1 covers 7 bases. The trim removed 2 bases at V and 7 bases at J, leaving 10 bases unmatched. The germline CDR1 and CDR2 sequences are MNHEY and SVGEGT. The CDR3 runs 15 residues. CDR3 residues: CASSYNRDSPGGYTF. The CDR3 region has the DNA TGTGCCAGCAGTTACAACCGGGACAGTCCTGGTGGCTACACCTTC.

The chain recombines TRBV5-1 with TRBJ1-3; D is perhaps TRBD1 (6 bases). Trimming shortened V by 4 bases and J by 4 bases, and 12 bases separated the two germline ends. Germline lookup yields CDR1 SGHRS and CDR2 YFSETQ. The CDR3 sequence is 14 residues long. The CDR3 DNA is TGCGCCAGCAGCCAAACAGGGTTAGGAAACACCATATATTTT. It encodes CASSQTGLGNTIYF.